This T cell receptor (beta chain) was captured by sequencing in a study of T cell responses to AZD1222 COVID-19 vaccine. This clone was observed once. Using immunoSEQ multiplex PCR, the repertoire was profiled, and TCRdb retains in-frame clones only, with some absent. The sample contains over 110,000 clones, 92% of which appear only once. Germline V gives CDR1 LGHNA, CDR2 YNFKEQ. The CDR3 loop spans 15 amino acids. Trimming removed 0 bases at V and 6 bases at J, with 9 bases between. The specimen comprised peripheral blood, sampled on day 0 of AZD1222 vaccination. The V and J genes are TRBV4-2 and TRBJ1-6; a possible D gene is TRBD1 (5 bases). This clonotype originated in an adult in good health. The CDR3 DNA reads TGTGCCAGCAGCCAAGACGACGGGACTAATTCACCCCTCCACTTT. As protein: CASSQDDGTNSPLHF.